The 7 T cell receptor beta chains below come from one sample, sequenced in a study of CD8+CD57+ T cells in acquired aplastic anemia. Template material for TCR beta VDJ and CDR3 profiling consisted of genomic DNA. One entry per CDR3 protein, called by TCRdb with MiXCR from the reads. The sample has hundreds of thousands of distinct CDR3 sequences, 60% to 80% seen once; the top ten hold under 5%. Sequenced sample: sorted CD4+, CD8+, or CD8+CD57+ T cells (not recorded which) from PBMCs. All receptors derive from a human donor in good health, serving as a control.

The chain carries TRBV25-1 and TRBJ1-2; D ambiguous. V was cut by 6 bases and J by 8 bases, with 19 bases left in between. Germline V gives CDR1 MGHDK, CDR2 SYGVNS. The length of the CDR3 is 14 residues. The CDR3 protein is CASSQSRDSIGYTF. CDR3 sequence (DNA): TGTGCCAGCAGCCAAAGTCGCGACTCGATCGGCTACACCTTC.

This CDR3 is CASSLGDRGKFF. In DNA, the CDR3 is TGCGCCAGCAGCTTGGGAGACAGGGGGAAGTTCTTC. The chain has TRBV5-1 and TRBJ2-1, with TRBD1 matching over 9 bases. Germline CDR1 and CDR2: SGHRS and YFSETQ. This CDR3 is 12 amino acids long. Trimming took 0 bases from V and 14 from J; bases not matched to a gene: 3.

On this clonotype itself: As the CDR3 is not closed by the conserved phenylalanine or tryptophan, this likely results from a read error. No DNA is shown, since the ends of the CDR3 on it are uncertain; the CDR3 is the one TCRdb lists. This sequence joins TRBV28 and TRBJ1-2. CDR1 MDHEN and CDR2 SYDVKM come from the germline V gene. The CDR3 length equals 13 residues, ends included. The CDR3 region is CASKGTGTMATPS.

The chain has TRBV10-1 and TRBJ1-6, with 8 positions matching TRBD1. CDR3 length: 17 residues. Per germline, CDR1 WNHNN and CDR2 SYGVQD (reference sequence). J gave up 7 bases and V 0 bases, and 8 bases lay outside the gene matches. The CDR3: CASSESSGGSQNSPLHF. CDR3 coding DNA: TGCGCCAGCAGTGAGTCGTCAGGGGGCAGTCAGAATTCACCCCTCCACTTT.

This rearrangement joins TRBV19 to TRBJ1-5; a possible D gene is TRBD1 (5 bases). V dropped 8 bases and J dropped 8 bases, with 16 bases sitting between them. Germline CDR1 and CDR2: LNHDA and SQIVND (reference sequence). CDR3 length: 13 amino acids. The CDR3 sequence is CASYRSAGEPQHF. CDR3 bases: TGTGCCAGTTACAGGTCCGCGGGGGAGCCCCAGCATTTT.

This clonotype was picked up one time. This may arise from a read error, as a much more abundant clone is one base away. The rearrangement links TRBV6-2 or TRBV6-3 to TRBJ1-1; D ambiguous. The germline gives CDR1 MNHEY, CDR2 SVGEGT. The CDR3 consists of 14 residues. V was trimmed by 4 bases and J by 2 bases, leaving 11 bases between them. The CDR3 sequence: CASSFEDINTEAFF. Written as DNA, the CDR3 is TGTGCCAGCAGTTTTGAAGACATAAACACTGAAGCTTTCTTT.

The rearrangement links TRBV20-1 to TRBJ2-7; 8 bases match TRBD1. This CDR3 is built from 14 residues. The junction had 7 bases not matched to a gene; V was cut back by 3 bases and J by 3 bases. The germline V gene encodes CDR1 DFQATT and CDR2 SNEGSKA (reference sequence). The CDR3 bases are TGCAGTGCTAGGCAGGGGGCTAACGGCTACGAGCAGTACTTC. It codes for CSARQGANGYEQYF.